This T cell receptor (beta chain) was recovered during a study of somatic mutations in cytotoxic T cells in rheumatoid arthritis. V was cut by 8 bases and J by 0 bases, with 8 bases left in between. Germline CDR1 and CDR2: MDHEN and SYDVKM. The CDR3 is made up of 13 amino acids. TCRdb's copy holds only in-frame clones and misses some; the assay was immunoSEQ multiplex PCR. The sample includes almost 20,000 clones, roughly 82% of them seen just once. Notes on the study in general: Researchers did not know the antigen targets of the expanded CD8+ clones. Nothing was done to adjust for multiple comparisons when TRBV07 showed up slightly less in rheumatoid arthritis patients.

As to this clone: The antigen is unknown.

It was blood donors, 55% female and with a median age of 56 years (range about 21-80), who served as healthy controls. This clonotype originated in a woman in her forties or fifties in good health. The rearrangement links TRBV28 to TRBJ2-1; D is ambiguous. Sequenced material: CD8+ T cells sorted from blood. CDR3 sequence reads: CASSTNSYNEQFF. The CDR3 DNA sequence: TGTGCCAGCTCTACTAACTCCTACAATGAGCAGTTCTTC.